This TCR beta chain stems from a study of OX40 agonist ivuxolimab in advanced cancers. Study as a whole: All patients had ivuxolimab intravenously every 2 weeks at 0.01 to 10 mg/kg.

The germline V and J ends were trimmed by 2 bases and 7 bases, with 15 bases remaining between them. The CDR3 is 16 residues long. The germline gives CDR1 MDHEN, CDR2 SYDVKM. Measured with immunoSEQ multiplex PCR; TCRdb has only the in-frame clones, and not every one. The repertoire has about 66,000 clones, roughly 80% of them found once; the top ten carry 6% to 8%. The rearrangement joins TRBV28 to TRBJ1-6, with D perhaps TRBD1 (5 bases). Sequences were derived from CD4+ or CD8+ T cells sorted from blood, sampled in a trial of the OX40 agonist ivuxolimab. The source of this sequence is an adult with an advanced solid tumor such as melanoma, head and neck, liver or kidney cancer. CDR3 sequence reads: CASSLAGWGGNSPLHF. The CDR3, as DNA: TGTGCCAGCAGTTTAGCAGGGTGGGGGGGAAATTCACCCCTCCACTTT.